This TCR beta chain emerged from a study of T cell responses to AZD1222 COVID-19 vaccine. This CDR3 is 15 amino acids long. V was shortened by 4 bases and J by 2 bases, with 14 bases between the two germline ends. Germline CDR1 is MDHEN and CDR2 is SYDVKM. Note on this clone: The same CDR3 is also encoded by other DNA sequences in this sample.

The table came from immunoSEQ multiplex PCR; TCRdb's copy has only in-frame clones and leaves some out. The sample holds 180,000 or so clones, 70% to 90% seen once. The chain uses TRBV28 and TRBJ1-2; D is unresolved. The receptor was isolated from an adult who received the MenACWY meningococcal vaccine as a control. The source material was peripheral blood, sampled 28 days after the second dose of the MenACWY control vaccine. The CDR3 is CASSSRGRGNYGYTF. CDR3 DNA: TGTGCCAGCAGTTCCCGTGGGAGAGGGAACTATGGCTACACCTTC.